This TCR beta chain was found in a study of blood T cells in healthy people across ages. Whole-study results and caveats: It was the long-lived donors that had more naive CD4+ cells and higher diversity than aged donors. It was held that the diversity estimates obtained from one million T cells were underestimates.

V lost 6 bases to trimming and J lost 3 bases, with 9 bases between them. Germline V lookup: CDR1 ENHRY, CDR2 SYGVKD. This CDR3 is 12 amino acids long. In regard to this clonotype: The antigen is unknown.

A sample-barcoded 5' primer and a J-beta primer mix were used in a second PCR of about 7 to 11 cycles. Each CDR3 protein gets one entry after TCRdb re-called the 5' RACE reads with MiXCR. The top ten hold 23% of the sample, which has approximately 1,700,000 distinct CDR3 sequences, about 39% seen once. The V call is TRBV10-3, the J call TRBJ2-7; D is perhaps TRBD1 or TRBD2 (5 bases each). The sequencing sample was made of blood. The sequence was collected from a human donor in good health. CDR3 nucleotide sequence: TGTGCCATCAGGGGGGACCTCTACGAGCAGTACTTC. As protein: CAIRGDLYEQYF.